A single sample gave rise to the 10 T cell receptor beta chains below, sequenced in a study of human T cells and chemical hapten exposure. Time point here: patch test 3, about 24 weeks after DPC sensitization. Treatment denoted: therapeutic diphenylcyclopropenone sensitization with weekly scalp DPC. Each CDR3 protein gets one entry after TCRdb re-called the RACE reads with MiXCR. The repertoire consists of tens of thousands of distinct CDR3 sequences, with 13% occurring once and the leading ten covering 5.7%. The specimen comprised whole blood, sampled in connection with sensitization to the hapten diphenylcyclopropenone (DPC). These receptors came from a woman aged 45-59 years with alopecia areata. Some clones in this sample may be carry-over from other donors' samples.

This clonotype was observed at least ten times. The chain combines TRBV11-2 with TRBJ1-1; the D is unclear. This CDR3 has 13 residues. Germline CDR1 is SGHAT and CDR2 is FQNNGV. With 3 bases removed from V and 1 base from J, the gap between germline ends came to 6 bases. The chain's CDR3 is CASSFSENTEAFF. In DNA form, the CDR3 reads TGTGCCAGCAGCTTCTCCGAGAACACTGAAGCTTTCTTT.

This clonotype was recorded many times. The gene calls are TRBV7-3 and TRBJ2-6, with a possible D match to TRBD1 (5 bases). The length of the CDR3 is 16 residues. Germline V gene data show CDR1 as SGHTA and CDR2 as FQGTGA. The ends were cut back, 2 bases at V and 1 base at J, with 9 bases in the middle. The CDR3: CASSLQQGSGANVLTF. The CDR3 DNA reads as TGTGCCAGCAGCTTACAGCAGGGTTCTGGGGCCAACGTCCTGACTTTC.

In its sample, this clonotype was seen many times. This sequence joins TRBV14 and TRBJ1-1; D unresolved. The CDR3 length is 17 residues. Between the trimmed V and J ends, which lost 1 base and 3 bases, there was a span of 18 bases. Looked up from germline, CDR1 is SGHDN and CDR2 is FVKESK. The CDR3 sequence is CASSQAPRVLQYTEAFF. CDR3 in DNA: TGTGCCAGCAGCCAAGCCCCCCGAGTCCTCCAGTACACTGAAGCTTTCTTT.

A few counts support this clonotype. The V and J genes are TRBV29-1 and TRBJ1-1, with TRBD1 as a possible D gene (6 bases). Germline lookup yields CDR1 SQVTM and CDR2 ANQGSEA. The CDR3 extends over 11 amino acids. Trimming shortened V by 2 bases and J by 8 bases, and 9 bases separated the two germline ends. The CDR3 nucleotides read TGCAGCGTTGAACTCGACAGGGAAGCTTTCTTT. It encodes CSVELDREAFF.

The gene calls are TRBV5-4 and TRBJ2-4; D unclear. Germline-derived CDR1 and CDR2 are SGHNT and YYREEE (reference sequence). V was trimmed by 2 bases and J by 0 bases, leaving 6 bases between them. The CDR3 is made up of 14 amino acids. CDR3 in amino acids: CASSFDLAKNIQYF. The CDR3 DNA reads as TGTGCCAGCAGCTTTGATCTAGCCAAAAACATTCAGTACTTC.

This clonotype was detected only a few times. The V and J genes are TRBV5-4 and TRBJ2-5; 10 bases map to TRBD2. Germline trimming cut 1 base from V and 4 bases from J; bases unmatched to any gene: 7. The germline V gene encodes CDR1 SGHNT and CDR2 YYREEE (reference sequence). This CDR3 is 16 amino acids long. DNA for the CDR3: TGTGCCAGCAGCTTGACCAGCGGGAGGGCCTTAGAGACCCAGTACTTC. Protein product: CASSLTSGRALETQYF. Using reference TRBV5-4 and TRBJ2-5 for the parts outside the CDR3, the full variable domain is ETGVTQSPTHLIKTRGQQVTLRCSSQSGHNTVSWYQQALGQGPQFIFQYYREEENGRGNFPPRFSGLQFPNYSSELNVNALELDDSALYLCASSLTSGRALETQYFGPGTRLLVL.

This sequence joins TRBV9 and TRBJ2-2; no firm D call. The ends were cut back, 0 bases at V and 6 bases at J, with 3 bases in the middle. CDR1 is SGDLS, CDR2 YYNGEE, per germline. This CDR3 is built from 12 residues. DNA for the CDR3: TGTGCCAGCAGCGTAGAGGCCGGGGAGCTGTTTTTT. This codes for CASSVEAGELFF.

The CDR3 region is CASSLRGGPDTQYF. Written as DNA, the CDR3 is TGTGCCAGCAGTTTAAGGGGGGGCCCAGATACGCAGTATTTT. The chain combines TRBV12-3 or TRBV12-4 with TRBJ2-3, with a tentative D call TRBD2 (7 bases). V was clipped by 2 bases and J by 4 bases, with 10 bases between them. This CDR3 spans 14 amino acids.

This clonotype was seen repeatedly, ten times or more. This sequence joins TRBV20-1 and TRBJ2-7; 8 bases line up with TRBD2. The V and J ends lost 3 bases and 5 bases, in that order; junction bases with no gene match: 6. Germline CDR1 is DFQATT and CDR2 is SNEGSKA (reference sequence). The CDR3 is made up of 13 amino acids. The CDR3 coding sequence is TGCAGTGCTAGCGGGAGGGCCCTCCACGAGCAGTACTTC. Translated, it gives CSASGRALHEQYF.

V is TRBV20-1 and J is TRBJ2-7, with D possibly TRBD1 on 6 matching bases. Trimming shortened V by 5 bases and J by 2 bases, and 13 bases separated the two germline ends. Germline assignment: CDR1 DFQATT and CDR2 SNEGSKA (reference sequence). The CDR3 consists of 13 residues. The DNA of the CDR3 is TGCAGTGCTTACAGGGCGGCGACCTACGAGCAGTACTTC. Encoded protein: CSAYRAATYEQYF.